This T cell receptor (beta chain) was sequenced in a study of shared clonotypes between healthy human individuals (dated by TCRdb to 2020 to 2021). Turning to the overall study: A few men and a couple of women, aged 18 to 49 years, made up the cohort. Between about 0.85 and 9.5 billion PBMCs per donor were obtained by leukapheresis. For each donor, three plates each were used for CD4 naive and CD4 memory, two plates were used for CD8 naive, and one plate was used for CD8 memory. The study deeply sequenced blood TCR repertoires of about five healthy adults to estimate repertoire size and the extent of clonotype sharing between individuals. Different laboratories and diverse techniques were used to prepare libraries and sequence TCR repertoires, to increase sequencing depth and limit assay-specific biases.

Summary of the overall study and its limitations: Based on pairwise subsampling, the degree of clonotype sharing among donors was expected to be affected by sequencing depth. Only blood was sampled, and tissue TCR repertoires likely differ from those in blood. Compared with non-shared clonotypes, the clonotypes found in all four sorted-subset donors had higher generation probabilities. Incomplete sequencing was indicated by rarefaction of sorted-subset datasets, despite the large sequencing depth. Estimated clonotype richness was generally larger for naive than for memory subsets. Across several donors, approximately 5% of naive CD4, approximately 3.6% of naive CD8, 2% to 2.5% of memory CD4, and around 0.4% of memory CD8 clonotypes were shared. The small number of donors limited the genetic and exposure-history diversity represented.

According to the germline V gene, CDR1 reads SGHRS and CDR2 reads YFSETQ. Germline trimming: 4 bases from V, 5 bases from J; junction bases outside gene matches: 14. The CDR3, cysteine through phenylalanine, is 16 amino acids long. Of the read, only the CDR3 DNA is kept; its 48 bases are in frame from base 1. Of note for this clone: Its antigen is currently not known. Base qualities were left out, and no much larger clone turns up one base away.

TCR CDR3 regions were amplified from genomic DNA by multiplex PCR using the deep immunoSEQ assay. Genomic DNA extracted from each cell subset was distributed evenly over all wells of several immunoSEQ 96-well plates, and each plate served as one replicate. Each replicate PCR for sorted subsets received roughly 200 ng genomic DNA, equal to tens of thousands of T cell genomes. The purified libraries were quantified using a Qubit 3.0 fluorometer, sized with a Bioanalyzer 2100, and then quantified again using the KAPA Library Quantification kit. A separate single-read 150-cycle Illumina NextSeq 550 flow cell was used to sequence each immunoSEQ 96-well plate. The authors' pipeline ran thus. The immunoSEQ output contained only junctional sequences without quality scores, so filtering could not match that applied to full-length reads. Sequences were annotated with PyIR, a Python wrapper for IgBLAST v1.9, and V/J genes and CDR3 were assigned using IMGT germline references. Reads were removed for weak V/J assignments (E-value above 1e-6), missing CDR3, stop codons, out-of-frame junctions, or ambiguous translated residues. A V3J clonotype was defined by an identical inferred V gene, J gene, and CDR3 amino acid sequence. Percentage overlap between repertoires was calculated by dividing the number of shared unique clonotypes by the size of the smaller repertoire. RTK rarefaction, the Chao1 estimator, and Recon v2.1 estimates of unobserved clonotypes were used to assess repertoire richness. Generation probabilities were computed with OLGA for all TCRbeta clonotypes obtained by the gDNA method from several donors. Entries here come from immuneACCESS through TCRdb and include only in-frame sequences with V and J called. Some clones fail to appear in such tables; in the studies checked, an unresolved V gene covers under half of the shortfall, and the cause of the remainder is unknown. The V and J calls and the clone size are those of that table, but D and trimming were determined from the DNA. The sample has some 2,000,000 clones on record, approximately 95% of them singletons. The ten largest clones take up more than 0.1% of the sample.

Healthy HIV-negative adults with no recently reported acute infections or vaccinations were included as donors. Every donor was a Caucasian adult living in Nashville, Tennessee, USA. CD4+ T cells were enriched by magnetic negative selection; naive cells were then positively selected on CD45RA, and the negative fraction formed the memory subset. Blood was obtained by leukapheresis, after which PBMCs were separated by Ficoll-Histopaque density gradient centrifugation and cryopreserved in liquid nitrogen vapor phase. Analytical flow cytometry was used to check the purity and quantity of each magnetically sorted T cell population. From each sorted fraction, genomic DNA was isolated and quantified by UV absorbance on a Nanodrop 2000c.

The rearrangement combines TRBV5-1 with TRBJ2-7; TRBD1 aligns with 8 central bases. This TCR derives from a man aged 18-30 years in good health. Input material: naive CD4+ T cells sorted from blood. Sample cell subset or site, as interpreted from the label and publication: CD45RA+ positively selected. The CDR3 has the sequence CASSPHPTGAGDEQYF. The nucleotide sequence reads TGCGCCAGCAGCCCCCACCCGACAGGGGCGGGTGACGAGCAGTACTTC.